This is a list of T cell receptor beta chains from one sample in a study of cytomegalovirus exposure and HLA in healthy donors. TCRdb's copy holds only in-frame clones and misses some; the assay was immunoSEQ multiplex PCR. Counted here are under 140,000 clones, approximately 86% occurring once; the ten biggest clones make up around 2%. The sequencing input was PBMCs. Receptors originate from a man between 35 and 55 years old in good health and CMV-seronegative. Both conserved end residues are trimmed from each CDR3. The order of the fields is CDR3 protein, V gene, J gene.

CDR3 protein: ASSQHRGNTGELF
V gene: TRBV14
J gene: TRBJ2-2

CDR3 protein: ASSPIGTANNEQF
V gene: TRBV18
J gene: TRBJ2-1

CDR3 protein: ASSPAGRLNTGELF
V gene: TRBV18
J gene: TRBJ2-2

CDR3 protein: ASSLTGYSAEAF
V gene: TRBV27
J gene: TRBJ1-1

CDR3 protein: ASSADRAGTEAF
V gene: TRBV2
J gene: TRBJ1-1

CDR3 protein: ASSFQGTPPGANVLT
V gene: TRBV5-8
J gene: TRBJ2-6

CDR3 protein: ASSVDQVSNEQY
V gene: TRBV9
J gene: TRBJ2-7

CDR3 protein: ASSPGQGNQPQH
V gene: TRBV18
J gene: TRBJ1-5

CDR3 protein: ASTLQGENTEAF
V gene: TRBV7-9
J gene: TRBJ1-1

CDR3 protein: ASSLPTSVTNEQF
V gene: TRBV5-1
J gene: TRBJ2-1

CDR3 protein: ASSQGARTYDNEQF
V gene: TRBV4-3
J gene: TRBJ2-1

CDR3 protein: ASGRGRGDYGYT
V gene: TRBV12-5
J gene: TRBJ1-2

CDR3 protein: ASSLVAGANVLT
V gene: TRBV28
J gene: TRBJ2-6

CDR3 protein: ASSPDLASEQY
V gene: TRBV18
J gene: TRBJ2-7

CDR3 protein: SARDSHYEQY
V gene: TRBV29-1
J gene: TRBJ2-7

CDR3 protein: ASSPPGGETQY
V gene: TRBV18
J gene: TRBJ2-5

CDR3 protein: ASSEKTPHITYEQY
V gene: TRBV2
J gene: TRBJ2-7

CDR3 protein: ASSLAPQGATNEKLF
V gene: TRBV5-4
J gene: TRBJ1-4

CDR3 protein: ATSRSGTGDREQY
V gene: TRBV15
J gene: TRBJ2-7

CDR3 protein: ASSTRGGTGEKLF
V gene: TRBV9
J gene: TRBJ1-4

CDR3 protein: ASSFSGTANQPQH
V gene: TRBV5-1
J gene: TRBJ1-5

CDR3 protein: ASSSGPAGSYEQY
V gene: TRBV5-1
J gene: TRBJ2-7

CDR3 protein: ASRDRGGVSDTEAF
V gene: TRBV4-1
J gene: TRBJ1-1

CDR3 protein: ASTPGGSNSPLH
V gene: TRBV7-2
J gene: TRBJ1-6

CDR3 protein: ATNPSRDSYYEQY
V gene: TRBV15
J gene: TRBJ2-7

CDR3 protein: ASSLGVSGGVETQY
V gene: TRBV11-2
J gene: TRBJ2-5

CDR3 protein: ASSSSGDPYNSPLH
V gene: TRBV4-1
J gene: TRBJ1-6

CDR3 protein: ASSLTGRGGHEQY
V gene: TRBV28
J gene: TRBJ2-7

CDR3 protein: ASSPEIGELF
V gene: TRBV6-5
J gene: TRBJ2-2

CDR3 protein: ASSPGLRANYGYT
V gene: TRBV4-2
J gene: TRBJ1-2

CDR3 protein: ASSVDQGTNIQY
V gene: TRBV9
J gene: TRBJ2-4

CDR3 protein: SASTLAREAF
V gene: TRBV29-1
J gene: TRBJ1-1

CDR3 protein: ASSREQGFEAF
V gene: TRBV6-4
J gene: TRBJ1-1

CDR3 protein: SGGQGNIQY
V gene: TRBV29-1
J gene: TRBJ2-4

CDR3 protein: ASKGGGGNTIY
V gene: TRBV6-5
J gene: TRBJ1-3

CDR3 protein: ATSRETGNSPLH
V gene: TRBV15
J gene: TRBJ1-6

CDR3 protein: ASIVAVGTEAF
V gene: TRBV2
J gene: TRBJ1-1

CDR3 protein: ASSPQGKSEAF
V gene: TRBV28
J gene: TRBJ1-1

CDR3 protein: ASSPVRGTGPEQY
V gene: TRBV5-4
J gene: TRBJ2-7

CDR3 protein: AWRGQGESNQPQH
V gene: TRBV30
J gene: TRBJ1-5

CDR3 protein: ARGGAQPQH
V gene: TRBV7-6
J gene: TRBJ1-5

CDR3 protein: ASTTGNYGYT
V gene: TRBV28
J gene: TRBJ1-2

CDR3 protein: ASSPGRQGQETQY
V gene: TRBV7-9
J gene: TRBJ2-5

CDR3 protein: ASSSGTGAFNYGYT
V gene: TRBV5-5
J gene: TRBJ1-2

CDR3 protein: ASSLEKGAMSQPQH
V gene: TRBV7-2
J gene: TRBJ1-5

CDR3 protein: ASSQRDSGYT
V gene: TRBV5-4
J gene: TRBJ1-2

CDR3 protein: AISESQLQPQH
V gene: TRBV10-3
J gene: TRBJ1-5

CDR3 protein: ASKEGETQY
V gene: TRBV2
J gene: TRBJ2-5

CDR3 protein: ASSQDTQGHYNEQF
V gene: TRBV4-1
J gene: TRBJ2-1

CDR3 protein: SVEGVGGHHNEQF
V gene: TRBV29-1
J gene: TRBJ2-1

CDR3 protein: ASSGLAGGSDTQY
V gene: TRBV5-1
J gene: TRBJ2-3

CDR3 protein: ASSSIPVDEQF
V gene: TRBV7-6
J gene: TRBJ2-1

CDR3 protein: ASSVGGGNTDTQY
V gene: TRBV9
J gene: TRBJ2-3

CDR3 protein: ASRDRENSNTEAF
V gene: TRBV6-1
J gene: TRBJ1-1

CDR3 protein: ASSTGLAGGTYNEQF
V gene: TRBV10-1
J gene: TRBJ2-1

CDR3 protein: ASSDRDIYSNQPQH
V gene: TRBV25-1
J gene: TRBJ1-5

CDR3 protein: ASSFKRHEQF
V gene: TRBV11-2
J gene: TRBJ2-1

CDR3 protein: ASSPQGLAEKLF
V gene: TRBV9
J gene: TRBJ1-4

CDR3 protein: ASSISYDRETF
V gene: TRBV19
J gene: TRBJ2-1